This record concerns one TCR beta chain sequence. No antigen is known for it. The data stem from a study of T cell repertoires in ileal Crohn's disease. Study information: About half received postoperative treatment, some ten with thiopurines and approximately 19 anti-TNF. Study-level findings and limits: Endoscopy was done a median approximately seven months after surgery. Compared with CD4 T cells, sorted CD8 cells carried more expanded clones.

Time point given: neoterminal ileum biopsy at postoperative endoscopy, about 6 months after surgery. V was pared by 1 base and J by 4 bases, with 9 bases of the junction left unmatched. Germline lookup yields CDR1 SGHRS and CDR2 YFSETQ. The CDR3 extends over 16 amino acids. Produced via immunoSEQ multiplex PCR; TCRdb's table is partial and in-frame only. The sample records about 12,000 clones, around 86% being singletons. This clonotype originated in an adult with Crohn's disease. The material sequenced was ileal tissue. The chain is built from TRBV5-1 and TRBJ1-1, with 8 bases aligning to TRBD1. CDR3 in DNA: TGCGCCAGCAGCTTGTTAGGAGCGACAGGGGTCACTGAAGCTTTCTTT. Amino acid sequence: CASSLLGATGVTEAFF.